Below, one T cell receptor beta chain is given with its context. Its cognate antigen is unknown. The germline V gene has CDR1 MNHEY and CDR2 SVGAGI. The ends were cut back, 4 bases at V and 1 base at J, with 11 bases in the middle. The CDR3 runs 14 residues. Using immunoSEQ multiplex PCR, the repertoire was profiled, and TCRdb retains in-frame clones only, with some absent. Among 2,500 to 3,000 clones listed, about 60% were seen once. This specimen belongs to a study of tumor-infiltrating lymphocytes in localized non-small cell lung cancer. Overall study context: Several tumor histologies, both smoking statuses, and some post-neoadjuvant chemotherapy samples were included. Study conclusions and caveats: Compared with uninvolved lung, tumors showed higher T cell infiltration by TCRbeta sequencing. Different pieces of the same tissue were used for each assay. Immunotypes IM1 and IM2 had similar TCR-derived T-cell fractions.

This TCR came from a human donor with non-small cell lung cancer. The chain is built from TRBV6-5 and TRBJ2-7; the D gene is possibly TRBD2 (6 bases). The specimen was uninvolved lung tissue not adjacent to the tumor. The CDR3 DNA sequence: TGTGCCAGCAGTTCCGCGGGGCCTTCCTACGAGCAGTACTTC. Translated, it gives CASSSAGPSYEQYF.